The sequence of this TCR beta chain was determined in a study of T cell responses to AZD1222 COVID-19 vaccine. For the study at large: The analysis combined second doses at about 4 or about 12 weeks.

The CDR3 runs to 16 residues. CDR1 and CDR2 from the germline V gene are KGHSH and LQKENI. V dropped 2 bases and J dropped 0; count of bases not matched to a gene: 5. Repertoires were generated with immunoSEQ multiplex PCR, while TCRdb's copy carries only in-frame clones and drops some. The sample lists approximately 170,000 clones, roughly 90% occurring once. This sequence originates from an adult in good health. Sequenced here: peripheral blood, sampled on day 0 of AZD1222 vaccination. The chain carries TRBV18 and TRBJ1-2, with TRBD1 matching over 8 bases. The DNA for the CDR3 is TGTGCCAGCTCACCAAGACAGGGGTTGGCTAACTATGGCTACACCTTC. Its translation: CASSPRQGLANYGYTF.